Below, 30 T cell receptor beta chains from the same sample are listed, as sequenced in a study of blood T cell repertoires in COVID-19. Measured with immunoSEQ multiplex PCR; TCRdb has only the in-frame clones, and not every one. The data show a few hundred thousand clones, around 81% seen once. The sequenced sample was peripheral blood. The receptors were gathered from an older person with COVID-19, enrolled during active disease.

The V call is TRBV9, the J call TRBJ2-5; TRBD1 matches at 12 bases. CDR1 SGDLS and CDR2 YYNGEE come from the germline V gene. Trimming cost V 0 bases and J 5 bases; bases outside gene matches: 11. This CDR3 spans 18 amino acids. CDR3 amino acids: CASSVDGTGGAIMETQYF. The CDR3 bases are TGTGCCAGCAGCGTAGATGGGACAGGGGGCGCGATTATGGAGACCCAGTACTTC.

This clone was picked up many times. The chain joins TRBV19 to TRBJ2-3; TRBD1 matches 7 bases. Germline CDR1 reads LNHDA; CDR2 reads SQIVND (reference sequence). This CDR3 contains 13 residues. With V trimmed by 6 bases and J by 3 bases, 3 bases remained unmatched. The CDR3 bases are TGTGCCAGTAGGGGGACAGTAACAGATACGCAGTATTTT. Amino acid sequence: CASRGTVTDTQYF.

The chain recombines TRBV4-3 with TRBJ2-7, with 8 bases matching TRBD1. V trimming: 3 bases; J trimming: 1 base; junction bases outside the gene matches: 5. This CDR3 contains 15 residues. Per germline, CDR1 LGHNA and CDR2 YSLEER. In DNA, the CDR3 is TGCGCCAGCAGCCAGGGGACAGGTCCTTCCTACGAGCAGTACTTC. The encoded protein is CASSQGTGPSYEQYF.

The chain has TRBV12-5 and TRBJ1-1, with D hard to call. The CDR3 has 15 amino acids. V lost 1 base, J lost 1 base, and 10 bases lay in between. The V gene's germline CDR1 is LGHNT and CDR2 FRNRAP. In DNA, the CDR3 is TGTGCTAGTGGTTTGGGGGCTAACAGGAACACTGAAGCTTTCTTT. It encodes CASGLGANRNTEAFF. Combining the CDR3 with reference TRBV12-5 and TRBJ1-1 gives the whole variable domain DARVTQTPRHKVTEMGQEVTMRCQPILGHNTVFWYRQTMMQGLELLAYFRNRAPLDDSGMPKDRFSAEMPDATLATLKIQPSEPRDSAVYFCASGLGANRNTEAFFGQGTRLTVV.

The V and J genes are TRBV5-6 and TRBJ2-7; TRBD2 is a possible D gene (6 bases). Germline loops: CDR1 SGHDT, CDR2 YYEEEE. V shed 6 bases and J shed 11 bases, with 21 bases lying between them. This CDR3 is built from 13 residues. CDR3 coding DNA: TGTGCCAGCACCGGGTCGGGGACTGCGAAGGAGTACTTC. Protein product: CASTGSGTAKEYF. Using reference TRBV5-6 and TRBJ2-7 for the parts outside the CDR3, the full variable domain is DAGVTQSPTHLIKTRGQQVTLRCSPKSGHDTVSWYQQALGQGPQFIFQYYEEEERQRGNFPDRFSGHQFPNYSSELNVNALLLGDSALYLCASTGSGTAKEYFGPGTRLTVT.

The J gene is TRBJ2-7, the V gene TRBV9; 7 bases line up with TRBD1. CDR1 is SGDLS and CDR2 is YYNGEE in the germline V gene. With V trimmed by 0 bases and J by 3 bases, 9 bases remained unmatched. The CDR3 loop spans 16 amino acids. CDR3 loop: CASSVGVGTAFYEQYF. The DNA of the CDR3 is TGTGCCAGCAGCGTAGGTGTTGGGACAGCCTTCTACGAGCAGTACTTC.

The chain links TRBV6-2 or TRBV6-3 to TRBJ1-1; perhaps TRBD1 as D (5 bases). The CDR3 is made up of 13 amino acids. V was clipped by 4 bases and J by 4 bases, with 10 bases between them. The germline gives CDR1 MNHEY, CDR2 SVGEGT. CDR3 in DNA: TGTGCCAGCAGTTGGCAGGGCGGCACTGAAGCTTTCTTT. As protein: CASSWQGGTEAFF.

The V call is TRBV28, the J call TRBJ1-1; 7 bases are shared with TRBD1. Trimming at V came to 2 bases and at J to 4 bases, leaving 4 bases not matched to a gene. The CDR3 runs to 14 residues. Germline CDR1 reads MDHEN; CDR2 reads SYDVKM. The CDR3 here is CASSLQGEGTEAFF. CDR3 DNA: TGTGCCAGCAGTTTACAGGGGGAAGGCACTGAAGCTTTCTTT.

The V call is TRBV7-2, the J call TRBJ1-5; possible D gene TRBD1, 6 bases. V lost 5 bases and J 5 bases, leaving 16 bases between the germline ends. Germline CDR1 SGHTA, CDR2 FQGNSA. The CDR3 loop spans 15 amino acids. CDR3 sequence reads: CASSLQGGGYQPQHF. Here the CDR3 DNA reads TGTGCCAGCAGCCTACAGGGTGGGGGATATCAGCCCCAGCATTTT.

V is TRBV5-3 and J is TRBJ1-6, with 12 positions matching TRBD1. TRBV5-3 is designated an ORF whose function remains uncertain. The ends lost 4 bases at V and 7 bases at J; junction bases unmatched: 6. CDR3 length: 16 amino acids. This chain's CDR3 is CARSRDRGRENSPLHF. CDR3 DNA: TGTGCCAGAAGCAGGGACAGGGGGCGCGAAAATTCACCCCTCCACTTT.

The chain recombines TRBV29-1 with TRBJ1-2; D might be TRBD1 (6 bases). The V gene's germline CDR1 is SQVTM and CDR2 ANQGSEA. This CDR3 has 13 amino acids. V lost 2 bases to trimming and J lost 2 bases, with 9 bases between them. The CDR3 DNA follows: TGCAGCGTTGAACGGGACACCAACTATGGCTACACCTTC. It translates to CSVERDTNYGYTF. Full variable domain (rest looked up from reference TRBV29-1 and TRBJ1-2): SAVISQKPSRDICQRGTSLTIQCQVDSQVTMMFWYRQQPGQSLTLIATANQGSEATYESGFVIDKFPISRPNLTFSTLTVSNMSPEDSSIYLCSVERDTNYGYTFGSGTRLTVV.

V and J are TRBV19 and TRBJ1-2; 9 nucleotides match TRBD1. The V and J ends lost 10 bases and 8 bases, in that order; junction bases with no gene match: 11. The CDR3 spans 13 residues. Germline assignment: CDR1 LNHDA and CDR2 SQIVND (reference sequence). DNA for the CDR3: TGTGCCACCAAGGACAGGGGATCCGGCGGCTACACCTTC. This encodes CATKDRGSGGYTF.

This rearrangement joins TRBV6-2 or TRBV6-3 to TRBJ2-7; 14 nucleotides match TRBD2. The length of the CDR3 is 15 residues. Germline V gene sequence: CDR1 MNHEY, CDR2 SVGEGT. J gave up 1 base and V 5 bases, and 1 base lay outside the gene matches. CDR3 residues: CASSGTSGRSYEQYF. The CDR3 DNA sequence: TGTGCCAGCAGTGGGACTAGCGGGAGATCCTACGAGCAGTACTTC.

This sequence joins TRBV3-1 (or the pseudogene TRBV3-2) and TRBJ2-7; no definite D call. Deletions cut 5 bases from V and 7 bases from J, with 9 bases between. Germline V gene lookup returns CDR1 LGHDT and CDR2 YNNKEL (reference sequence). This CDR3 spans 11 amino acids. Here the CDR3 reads CASSSRVEQYF. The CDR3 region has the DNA TGTGCCAGCAGCTCAAGAGTGGAGCAGTACTTC.

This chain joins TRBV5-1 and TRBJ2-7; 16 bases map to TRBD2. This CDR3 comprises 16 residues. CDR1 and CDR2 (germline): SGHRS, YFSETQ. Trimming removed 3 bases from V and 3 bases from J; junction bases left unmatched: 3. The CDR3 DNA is TGCGCCAGCAGCTGGGGACTAGCGGGGGGGCTCTACGAGCAGTACTTC. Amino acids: CASSWGLAGGLYEQYF.

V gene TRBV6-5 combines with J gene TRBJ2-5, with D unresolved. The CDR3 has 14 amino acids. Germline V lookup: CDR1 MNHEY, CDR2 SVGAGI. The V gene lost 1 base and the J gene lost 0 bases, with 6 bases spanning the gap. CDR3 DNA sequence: TGTGCCAGCAGTTACTATCGGTACCAAGAGACCCAGTACTTC. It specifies CASSYYRYQETQYF.

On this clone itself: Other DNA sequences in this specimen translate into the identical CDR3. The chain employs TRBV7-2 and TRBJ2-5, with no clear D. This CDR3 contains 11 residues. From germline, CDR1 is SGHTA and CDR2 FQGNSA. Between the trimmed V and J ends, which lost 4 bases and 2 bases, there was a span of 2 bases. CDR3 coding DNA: TGTGCCAGCAGCTCGCAAGAGACCCAGTACTTC. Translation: CASSSQETQYF.

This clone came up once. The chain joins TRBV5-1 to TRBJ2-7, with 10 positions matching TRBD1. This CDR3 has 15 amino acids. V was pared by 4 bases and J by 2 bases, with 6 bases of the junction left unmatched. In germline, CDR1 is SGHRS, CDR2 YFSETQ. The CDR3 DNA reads TGCGCCAGCAGCACCAGACAGGGGGCTACCTACGAGCAGTACTTC. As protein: CASSTRQGATYEQYF.

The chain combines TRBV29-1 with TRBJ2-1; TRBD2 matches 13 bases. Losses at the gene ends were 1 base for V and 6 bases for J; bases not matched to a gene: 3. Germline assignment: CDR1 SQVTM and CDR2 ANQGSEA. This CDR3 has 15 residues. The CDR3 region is CSVEVGLAGVNEQFF. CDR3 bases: TGCAGCGTTGAAGTAGGACTAGCGGGGGTCAATGAGCAGTTCTTC.

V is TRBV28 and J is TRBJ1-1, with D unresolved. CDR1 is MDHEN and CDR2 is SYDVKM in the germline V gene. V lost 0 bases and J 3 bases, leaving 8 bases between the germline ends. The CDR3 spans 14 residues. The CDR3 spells CASSLWERDTEAFF. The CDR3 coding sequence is TGTGCCAGCAGTTTATGGGAGAGGGACACTGAAGCTTTCTTT.

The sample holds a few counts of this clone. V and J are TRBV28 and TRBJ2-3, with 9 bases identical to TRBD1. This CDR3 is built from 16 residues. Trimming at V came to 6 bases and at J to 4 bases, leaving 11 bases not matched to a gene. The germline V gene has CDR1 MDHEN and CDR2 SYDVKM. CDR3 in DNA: TGTGCCAGCAGATCTCCGGGACAGGGTGGGGCAGATACGCAGTATTTT. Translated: CASRSPGQGGADTQYF.

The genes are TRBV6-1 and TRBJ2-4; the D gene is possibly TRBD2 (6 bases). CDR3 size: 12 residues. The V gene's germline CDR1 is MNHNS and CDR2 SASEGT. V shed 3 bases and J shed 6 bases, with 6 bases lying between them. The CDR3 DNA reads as TGTGCCAGCAGTGAGGGAGGAAACATTCAGTACTTC. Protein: CASSEGGNIQYF.

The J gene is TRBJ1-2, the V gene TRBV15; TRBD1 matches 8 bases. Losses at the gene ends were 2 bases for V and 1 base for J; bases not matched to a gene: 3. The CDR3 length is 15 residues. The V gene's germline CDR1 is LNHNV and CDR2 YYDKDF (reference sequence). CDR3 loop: CATSRQQGVNYGYTF. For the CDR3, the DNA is TGTGCCACCAGCAGACAACAGGGGGTTAACTATGGCTACACCTTC.

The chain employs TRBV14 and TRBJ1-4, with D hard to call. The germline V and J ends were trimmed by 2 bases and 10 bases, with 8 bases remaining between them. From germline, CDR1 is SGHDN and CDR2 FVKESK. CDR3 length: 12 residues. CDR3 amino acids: CASSQLAGKLFF. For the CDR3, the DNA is TGTGCCAGCAGCCAACTTGCCGGAAAACTGTTTTTT.

This CDR3 is CASSPPGTKGVQPQHF. CDR3 DNA: TGTGCCAGCTCACCACCCGGGACAAAAGGAGTACAGCCCCAGCATTTT. V and J are TRBV18 and TRBJ1-5; tentatively, D is TRBD1 (6 bases). CDR3 length equals 16 residues. CDR1 KGHSH and CDR2 LQKENI come from the germline V gene. V shed 0 bases and J shed 7 bases, with 16 bases lying between them.

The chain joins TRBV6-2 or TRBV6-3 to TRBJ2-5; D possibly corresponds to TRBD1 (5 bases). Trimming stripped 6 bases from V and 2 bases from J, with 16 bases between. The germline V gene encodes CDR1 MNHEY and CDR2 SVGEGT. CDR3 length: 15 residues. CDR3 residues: CASSPPRAIQETQYF. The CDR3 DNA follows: TGTGCCAGCAGCCCCCCCAGGGCCATACAAGAGACCCAGTACTTC.

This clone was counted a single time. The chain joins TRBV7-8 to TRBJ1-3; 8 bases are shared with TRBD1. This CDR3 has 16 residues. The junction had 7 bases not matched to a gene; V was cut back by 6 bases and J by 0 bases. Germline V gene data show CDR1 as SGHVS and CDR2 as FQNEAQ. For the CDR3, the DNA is TGTGCCAGCAGTCTCAGGACAGGGAGCTCTGGAAACACCATATATTTT. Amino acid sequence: CASSLRTGSSGNTIYF.

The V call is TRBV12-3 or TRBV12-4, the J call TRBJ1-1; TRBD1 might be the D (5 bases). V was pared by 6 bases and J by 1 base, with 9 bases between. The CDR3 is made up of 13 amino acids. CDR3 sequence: CASSRDSNTEAFF. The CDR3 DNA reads TGTGCCAGCAGCCGGGACTCGAACACTGAAGCTTTCTTT.

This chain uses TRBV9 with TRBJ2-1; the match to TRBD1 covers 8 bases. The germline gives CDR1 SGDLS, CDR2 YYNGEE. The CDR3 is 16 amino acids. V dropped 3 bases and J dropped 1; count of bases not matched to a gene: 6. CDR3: CASSADRGISYNEQFF. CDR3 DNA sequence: TGTGCCAGCAGCGCAGACAGGGGAATTTCCTACAATGAGCAGTTCTTC.

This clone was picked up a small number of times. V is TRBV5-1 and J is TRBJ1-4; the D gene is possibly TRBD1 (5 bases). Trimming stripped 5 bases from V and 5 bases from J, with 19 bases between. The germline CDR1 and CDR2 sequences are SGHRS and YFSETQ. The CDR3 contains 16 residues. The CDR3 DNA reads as TGCGCCAGCAGTCTACTGGGGGGAGCGAGGAATGAAAAACTGTTTTTT. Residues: CASSLLGGARNEKLFF.